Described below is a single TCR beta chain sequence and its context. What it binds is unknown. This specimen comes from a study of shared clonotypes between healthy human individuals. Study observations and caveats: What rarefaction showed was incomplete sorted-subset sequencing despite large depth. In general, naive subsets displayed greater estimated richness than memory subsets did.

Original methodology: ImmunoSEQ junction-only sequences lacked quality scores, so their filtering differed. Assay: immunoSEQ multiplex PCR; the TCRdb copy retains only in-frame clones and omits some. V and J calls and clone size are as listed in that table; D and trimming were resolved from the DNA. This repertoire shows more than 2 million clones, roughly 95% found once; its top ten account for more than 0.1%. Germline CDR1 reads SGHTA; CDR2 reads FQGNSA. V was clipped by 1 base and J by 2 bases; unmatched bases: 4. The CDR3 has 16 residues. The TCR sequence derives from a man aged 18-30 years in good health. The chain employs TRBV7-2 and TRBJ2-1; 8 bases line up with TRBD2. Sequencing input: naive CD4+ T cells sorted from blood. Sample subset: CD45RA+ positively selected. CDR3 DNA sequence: TGTGCCAGCAGCTTAGAGCTGACTAGCGCCTACAATGAGCAGTTCTTC. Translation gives CASSLELTSAYNEQFF.